These 32 T cell receptor beta chains originate from one sample sequenced in a study of blood T cell repertoires in COVID-19. Some clones are missing from TCRdb's copy, which holds only in-frame ones; the method was immunoSEQ multiplex PCR. The data show approximately 250,000 clones, with just over 85% seen just once and over 2% held by the top ten. Sequencing was performed on peripheral blood. The source is a man aged 30-40 years who had recovered from COVID-19.

This chain joins TRBV29-1 and TRBJ1-6; the match to TRBD1 covers 9 bases. The CDR3 has 13 residues. The ends lost 4 bases at V and 7 bases at J; junction bases unmatched: 2. From germline, CDR1 is SQVTM and CDR2 ANQGSEA. The chain's CDR3 is CSVAGTGNSPLHF. CDR3 nucleotide sequence: TGCAGCGTTGCCGGGACAGGGAATTCACCCCTCCACTTT.

This chain uses TRBV18 with TRBJ2-2; D is perhaps TRBD1 (6 bases). Trimming left V 4 bases short and J 4 bases short, with 13 bases between. CDR3 size: 15 residues. CDR1 is KGHSH, CDR2 LQKENI, per germline. CDR3 amino acids: CASSRNRDTTGELFF. CDR3 nucleotide sequence: TGTGCCAGCTCACGCAACCGGGACACCACCGGGGAGCTGTTTTTT.

The chain recombines TRBV7-2 with TRBJ2-2; D is possibly TRBD1 (5 bases). V lost 4 bases and J 4 bases, leaving 19 bases between the germline ends. The CDR3 is 17 residues long. Germline-derived CDR1 and CDR2 are SGHTA and FQGNSA. The CDR3 DNA sequence: TGTGCCAGCAGCTCTACCTTCAAGGCAGGGTCCACCGGGGAGCTGTTTTTT. Translating it yields CASSSTFKAGSTGELFF.

The genes are TRBV9 and TRBJ2-3, with D unresolved. Germline V gene lookup returns CDR1 SGDLS and CDR2 YYNGEE. V lost 0 bases, J lost 2 bases, and 7 bases lay in between. The CDR3 contains 14 residues. Here the CDR3 DNA reads TGTGCCAGCAGCGTAGCGGTCCACACAGATACGCAGTATTTT. As protein: CASSVAVHTDTQYF.

The gene calls are TRBV11-3 and TRBJ2-3, with a possible D match to TRBD2 (5 bases). Germline CDR1 reads SGHNT; CDR2 reads YENEEA. The CDR3 covers 14 residues. V was cut by 1 base and J by 7 bases, with 12 bases left in between. CDR3 amino acids: CASSLAASSHTQYF. The CDR3 bases are TGTGCCAGCAGCTTAGCAGCTAGCTCACATACGCAGTATTTT.

This clone was found a few times. J is TRBJ2-5 and V is TRBV5-4; 16 bases match TRBD2. Germline V gene data show CDR1 as SGHNT and CDR2 as YYREEE (reference sequence). This CDR3 has 19 residues. Trimming removed 4 bases from V and 4 bases from J; junction bases left unmatched: 13. CDR3 region: CASSPPLGLAGGSGETQYF. The CDR3 DNA sequence: TGTGCCAGCAGCCCGCCCCTGGGACTAGCGGGGGGGTCGGGAGAGACCCAGTACTTC.

J is TRBJ1-1 and V is TRBV7-2, with D possibly being TRBD1 (6 bases). This CDR3 contains 15 residues. CDR1 is SGHTA, CDR2 FQGNSA, per germline. V dropped 2 bases and J dropped 4 bases, with 14 bases sitting between them. The CDR3 DNA follows: TGTGCCAGCAGCTTACCTCAGGGGACGCGCACTGAAGCTTTCTTT. Translated: CASSLPQGTRTEAFF.

J is TRBJ2-2 and V is TRBV5-1, with unresolved D. CDR3 size: 14 residues. Looked up from germline, CDR1 is SGHRS and CDR2 is YFSETQ. Between the trimmed V and J ends, which lost 2 bases and 3 bases, there was a span of 8 bases. The CDR3 DNA is TGCGCCAGCAGCTTTCAGGCGCACACCGGGGAGCTGTTTTTT. Its protein is CASSFQAHTGELFF.

This chain joins TRBV6-5 and TRBJ2-2; the D gene is possibly TRBD1 (5 bases). This CDR3 is 15 amino acids long. In germline, CDR1 is MNHEY, CDR2 SVGAGI. V gave up 1 base and J gave up 5 bases, with 11 bases separating them. CDR3 nucleotides: TGTGCCAGCAGTTACTGGCAGGGTGGTACCGGGGAGCTGTTTTTT. It translates to CASSYWQGGTGELFF.

The chain employs TRBV12-5 and TRBJ1-2, with no clear D. The germline gives CDR1 LGHNT, CDR2 FRNRAP. V lost 8 bases and J 3 bases, leaving 25 bases between the germline ends. This CDR3 spans 17 amino acids. The CDR3 region is CASQGFSMSEADYGYTF. The CDR3 nucleotides read TGTGCTAGTCAAGGTTTCTCAATGAGCGAGGCGGACTATGGCTACACCTTC.

V usage is TRBV18 and J usage is TRBJ2-7; D perhaps matches TRBD1 (6 bases). The germline CDR1 and CDR2 sequences are KGHSH and LQKENI. V was pared by 4 bases and J by 1 base, with 17 bases between. The CDR3 extends over 16 amino acids. CDR3 coding DNA: TGTGCCAGCTCACAGCTAAGGGACACCGTGTCCTACGAGCAGTACTTC. Its translation: CASSQLRDTVSYEQYF. Complete variable domain (other parts from reference TRBV18 and TRBJ2-7): NAGVMQNPRHLVRRRGQEARLRCSPMKGHSHVYWYRQLPEEGLKFMVYLQKENIIDESGMPKERFSAEFPKEGPSILRIQQVVRGDSAAYFCASSQLRDTVSYEQYFGPGTRLTVT.

V is TRBV10-2 and J is TRBJ1-1; 7 nucleotides agree with TRBD1. V shed 0 bases, J shed 2 bases, and the junction held 3 bases outside the gene matches. This CDR3 is built from 15 residues. Per the germline V gene, CDR1 is WSHSY and CDR2 is SAAADI. DNA of the CDR3: TGCGCCAGCAGTGAGTCCTGGACAGGCAACACTGAAGCTTTCTTT. Encoded protein: CASSESWTGNTEAFF.

The chain combines TRBV10-3 with TRBJ2-2; maybe TRBD1 (6 bases). Germline assignment: CDR1 ENHRY and CDR2 SYGVKD. This CDR3 has 14 amino acids. Trimming cost V 5 bases and J 6 bases, with 13 bases left between them. The CDR3 reads CAISPQGSAGELFF. The CDR3 DNA sequence: TGTGCCATCAGTCCACAGGGCTCGGCCGGGGAGCTGTTTTTT.

The chain carries TRBV6-2 or TRBV6-3 and TRBJ2-3; 12 positions agree with TRBD1. From germline, CDR1 is MNHEY and CDR2 SVGEGT. CDR3 length equals 21 residues. With V trimmed by 1 base and J by 2 bases, 16 bases remained unmatched. CDR3 amino acids: CASSYLSGTGGVSGNTDTQYF. The CDR3 DNA reads TGTGCCAGCAGTTACTTATCCGGGACAGGGGGCGTAAGCGGAAACACAGATACGCAGTATTTT.

This chain joins TRBV11-2 and TRBJ1-4; D is perhaps TRBD1 (5 bases). CDR3 length: 14 residues. Germline CDR1 and CDR2: SGHAT and FQNNGV. Trimming cost V 5 bases and J 7 bases, with 14 bases left between them. The CDR3 DNA reads TGTGCCAGCAGCCCAGACAGCGGGACTGAAAAACTGTTTTTT. This encodes CASSPDSGTEKLFF.

V and J are TRBV19 and TRBJ1-4; TRBD1 aligns across 8 bases. The CDR3 consists of 17 residues. V trimming: 7 bases; J trimming: 1 base; junction bases outside the gene matches: 11. The germline V gene encodes CDR1 LNHDA and CDR2 SQIVND (reference sequence). In DNA form, the CDR3 reads TGTGCCAGTACCCCCGGACAGGGAGAGGGAACTAATGAAAAACTGTTTTTT. This codes for CASTPGQGEGTNEKLFF.

The chain links TRBV5-1 to TRBJ2-1, with TRBD1 identical over 10 bases. J gave up 9 bases and V 7 bases, and 16 bases lay outside the gene matches. Looked up from germline, CDR1 is SGHRS and CDR2 is YFSETQ. The CDR3 spans 16 residues. In DNA form, the CDR3 reads TGCGCCAGCCACCAACGGGGGGACAGGGGCGTGAGTGAGCAGTTCTTC. Translation: CASHQRGDRGVSEQFF. Looking up the rest from reference TRBV5-1 and TRBJ2-1 gives the full variable domain: KAGVTQTPRYLIKTRGQQVTLSCSPISGHRSVSWYQQTPGQGLQFLFEYFSETQRNKGNFPGRFSGRQFSNSRSEMNVSTLELGDSALYLCASHQRGDRGVSEQFFGPGTRLTVL.

The chain couples TRBV6-5 to TRBJ1-4, with a tentative D call TRBD1 (5 bases). The germline V gene has CDR1 MNHEY and CDR2 SVGAGI. Trimming took 8 bases from V and 7 from J, leaving 20 bases between them. The CDR3 sequence is 15 residues long. CDR3 region: CASARERPRGEKLFF. In nucleotides, the CDR3 is TGTGCCAGCGCCCGGGAGCGCCCGAGGGGTGAAAAACTGTTTTTT.

The chain combines TRBV6-5 with TRBJ1-2; TRBD1 matches at 7 bases. The germline CDR1 and CDR2 sequences are MNHEY and SVGAGI. V dropped 4 bases and J dropped 4; count of bases not matched to a gene: 9. The CDR3 loop spans 15 amino acids. This CDR3 reads CASSFPTGTFYGYTF. The CDR3 bases are TGTGCCAGCAGTTTCCCGACAGGGACATTCTATGGCTACACCTTC.

The V call is TRBV3-1 (or the pseudogene TRBV3-2), the J call TRBJ2-3; TRBD2 matches at 7 bases. Per the germline V gene, CDR1 is LGHDT and CDR2 is YNNKEL (reference sequence). The V gene end was trimmed by 1 base and the J gene end by 4 bases; junction bases not matched to a gene: 8. The CDR3 covers 16 residues. The CDR3 region has the DNA TGTGCCAGCAGCCAAGCTCGGACTAGGGAATCAGATACGCAGTATTTT. Residues: CASSQARTRESDTQYF.

The chain combines TRBV30 with TRBJ1-6; maybe TRBD1 (6 bases). CDR1 and CDR2 from the germline V gene are GTSNPN and SVGIG (reference sequence). The length of the CDR3 is 12 residues. The V and J ends lost 4 bases and 9 bases respectively, with 10 bases between them. CDR3: CAWTGARSPLHF. The CDR3, as DNA: TGTGCCTGGACAGGGGCGCGTTCACCCCTCCACTTT.

The chain carries TRBV6-5 and TRBJ1-6; D unresolved. Germline V gives CDR1 MNHEY, CDR2 SVGAGI. The CDR3 length is 13 residues. V dropped 1 base and J dropped 8 bases, with 6 bases sitting between them. CDR3: CASSYFGDSPLHF. CDR3 DNA: TGTGCCAGCAGTTACTTTGGAGATTCACCCCTCCACTTT.

The CDR3 here is CASSFITTQQSPNYGYTF. CDR3 sequence (DNA): TGTGCCAGCAGTTTTATTACGACCCAACAGAGTCCTAACTATGGCTACACCTTC. This sequence joins TRBV28 and TRBJ1-2; D unresolved. The V and J ends lost 3 bases and 0 bases respectively, with 20 bases between them. The germline CDR1 and CDR2 sequences are MDHEN and SYDVKM. The length of the CDR3 is 18 residues.

The gene calls are TRBV11-2 and TRBJ1-1, with D possibly TRBD1 on 6 matching bases. Germline V gene data show CDR1 as SGHAT and CDR2 as FQNNGV. The CDR3 has 16 amino acids. V was cut by 4 bases and J by 6 bases, with 21 bases left in between. CDR3 in DNA: TGTGCCAGCAGCTCCCACTCCTCCACAGGGTTAGCTGAAGCTTTCTTT. Protein product: CASSSHSSTGLAEAFF.

This chain connects TRBV5-8 to TRBJ1-5, with 8 bases lining up with TRBD1. Germline lookup yields CDR1 SGHTS and CDR2 YDEGEE. The ends lost 4 bases at V and 3 bases at J; junction bases unmatched: 9. The CDR3 spans 16 residues. Written as DNA, the CDR3 is TGTGCCAGCAGCACCCCGGACAGGGCGAACAATCAGCCCCAGCATTTT. This translates into CASSTPDRANNQPQHF.

The J gene is TRBJ2-6, the V gene TRBV6-4; the D gene is possibly TRBD2 (6 bases). The V gene lost 4 bases and the J gene lost 3 bases, with 16 bases spanning the gap. Per germline, CDR1 MRHNA and CDR2 SNTAGT. The CDR3 is 17 residues long. The CDR3 is CASSGPGVKIGANVLTF. The CDR3 nucleotides are TGTGCCAGCAGTGGCCCGGGAGTAAAAATTGGGGCCAACGTCCTGACTTTC.

The J gene is TRBJ2-1, the V gene TRBV4-3, with TRBD2 matching over 10 bases. After removal of 4 bases from V and 5 bases from J, the junction contained 8 bases not matched to a gene. Per germline, CDR1 LGHNA and CDR2 YSLEER. The CDR3 extends over 16 amino acids. CDR3 coding DNA: TGCGCCAGCAGCCGAGAGCGGGGGGGCGGCAACAATGAGCAGTTCTTC. This gives the protein CASSRERGGGNNEQFF.

This sequence joins TRBV27 and TRBJ2-1, with 13 bases lining up with TRBD2. Germline assignment: CDR1 MNHEY and CDR2 SMNVEV (reference sequence). The V and J ends lost 7 bases and 0 bases, in that order; junction bases with no gene match: 12. The CDR3 has 19 residues. This chain's CDR3 is CASTVRLAGGSSSYNEQFF. The CDR3 DNA sequence: TGTGCCAGCACCGTCCGACTAGCGGGGGGATCCAGCTCCTACAATGAGCAGTTCTTC.

The genes are TRBV4-2 and TRBJ2-1, with 8 positions matching TRBD2. Germline V gives CDR1 LGHNA, CDR2 YNFKEQ. The CDR3 consists of 15 residues. Trimming removed 4 bases from V and 8 bases from J; junction bases left unmatched: 10. CDR3 nucleotides: TGTGCCAGCAGCCCAACAGGGACTAGTATCGATGAGCAGTTCTTC. Translated: CASSPTGTSIDEQFF.

The rearrangement uses TRBV19 and TRBJ2-3, with D possibly TRBD1 on 6 matching bases. Trimming cost V 1 base and J 0 bases, with 8 bases left between them. The CDR3 loop spans 15 amino acids. Germline loops: CDR1 LNHDA, CDR2 SQIVND (reference sequence). DNA for the CDR3: TGTGCCAGTAGTATAGGGGACATTAGCACAGATACGCAGTATTTT. As protein: CASSIGDISTDTQYF.

The chain uses TRBV6-5 and TRBJ1-2; TRBD1 matches 11 bases. The ends lost 2 bases at V and 7 bases at J; junction bases unmatched: 3. Looked up from germline, CDR1 is MNHEY and CDR2 is SVGAGI. The CDR3 contains 14 residues. The CDR3 region is CASSYRDRGFGYTF. In DNA, the CDR3 is TGTGCCAGCAGTTACCGGGACAGGGGGTTTGGCTACACCTTC.

The J gene is TRBJ1-1, the V gene TRBV15; 8 bases fit TRBD1. The V segment lost 0 bases and the J segment 5 bases; nucleotides outside the gene matches: 8. Germline V gives CDR1 LNHNV, CDR2 YYDKDF (reference sequence). CDR3 size: 16 residues. The CDR3 here is CATSRDRGRGKTEAFF. Here the CDR3 DNA reads TGTGCCACCAGCAGAGACAGGGGGCGCGGAAAAACTGAAGCTTTCTTT.